This is a list of T cell receptor beta chains from one sample in a study of cytomegalovirus exposure and HLA in healthy donors. TCRdb's copy holds only in-frame clones and misses some; the assay was immunoSEQ multiplex PCR. Altogether 170,000 or so clones are present, 75% to 90% being singletons, with the ten largest covering 16%. The sequenced sample was PBMCs. These receptors were taken from a man younger than 35 in good health and CMV-seropositive. Both conserved end residues are part of each CDR3. The D gene is left open where the match is weak. Clone size appears in some rows only: once, few, many, or a class for an expanded clone.

CDR3 protein: CASSLDRGSLRAFF
CDR3 DNA: TGCGCCAGCAGCTTGGACAGGGGAAGTCTACGAGCTTTCTTT
D gene: TRBD1
V gene: TRBV5-1
J gene: TRBJ1-1
clone size: once

CDR3 protein: CASRKTGGIYNEQFF
CDR3 DNA: TGTGCCAGCAGAAAGACAGGGGGCATCTACAATGAGCAGTTCTTC
D gene: TRBD1
V gene: TRBV28
J gene: TRBJ2-1
clone size: NA

CDR3 protein: CASSPATGGGGYTF
CDR3 DNA: TGTGCCAGCAGCCCGGCGACAGGGGGCGGCGGCTACACCTTC
D gene: TRBD1
V gene: TRBV7-3
J gene: TRBJ1-2
clone size: NA

CDR3 protein: CASSGNRADTQYF
CDR3 DNA: TGTGCCAGCAGTGGAAACAGGGCAGATACGCAGTATTTT
D gene: NA
V gene: TRBV28
J gene: TRBJ2-3
clone size: NA

CDR3 protein: CASSPGGVDEKLFF
CDR3 DNA: TGTGCCAGCAGCCCAGGGGGCGTCGATGAAAAACTGTTTTTT
D gene: TRBD1
V gene: TRBV6-5
J gene: TRBJ1-4
clone size: many

CDR3 protein: CASSAYRGGYQPQHF
CDR3 DNA: TGTGCCAGCAGTGCCTACAGGGGGGGGTATCAGCCCCAGCATTTT
D gene: TRBD1
V gene: TRBV6-1
J gene: TRBJ1-5
clone size: NA

CDR3 protein: CASSSAGSVDEQYF
CDR3 DNA: TGTGCCAGCAGTTCCGCGGGGAGCGTAGACGAGCAGTACTTC
D gene: NA
V gene: TRBV28
J gene: TRBJ2-7
clone size: NA

CDR3 protein: CASSLEQYGYTF
CDR3 DNA: TGTGCCAGCAGCTTAGAACAGTATGGCTACACCTTC
D gene: NA
V gene: TRBV7-9
J gene: TRBJ1-2
clone size: few

CDR3 protein: CASSFQTGATTEAFF
CDR3 DNA: TGTGCCAGCAGTTTCCAGACAGGGGCGACCACTGAAGCTTTCTTT
D gene: TRBD1
V gene: TRBV28
J gene: TRBJ1-1
clone size: NA

CDR3 protein: CASSAGAVSYEQYF
CDR3 DNA: TGTGCCAGCAGTGCGGGAGCGGTCTCCTACGAGCAGTACTTC
D gene: NA
V gene: TRBV2
J gene: TRBJ2-7
clone size: NA

CDR3 protein: CASSSGLAGITDTQYF
CDR3 DNA: TGTGCCAGCAGCTCGGGACTAGCGGGGATCACAGATACGCAGTATTTT
D gene: TRBD2
V gene: TRBV5-4
J gene: TRBJ2-3
clone size: few

CDR3 protein: CASSSKEQLNTGELFF
CDR3 DNA: TGTGCCAGCAGCTCCAAAGAGCAACTAAACACCGGGGAGCTGTTTTTT
D gene: NA
V gene: TRBV5-4
J gene: TRBJ2-2
clone size: NA

CDR3 protein: CASSPTSIADTQYF
CDR3 DNA: TGCGCCAGCAGCCCTACCTCTATCGCAGATACGCAGTATTTT
D gene: NA
V gene: TRBV5-1
J gene: TRBJ2-3
clone size: NA

CDR3 protein: CASSLGQGIQNTEAFF
CDR3 DNA: TGTGCCAGCAGCTTAGGGCAGGGAATCCAGAACACTGAAGCTTTCTTT
D gene: NA
V gene: TRBV7-9
J gene: TRBJ1-1
clone size: NA

CDR3 protein: CASSSGNRLVSGEQYF
CDR3 DNA: TGCGCCAGCAGCTCGGGAAATCGACTAGTCTCCGGCGAGCAGTACTTC
D gene: NA
V gene: TRBV5-1
J gene: TRBJ2-7
clone size: NA

CDR3 protein: CASSLLSSYEQYF
CDR3 DNA: TGTGCCAGCAGTCTCCTTAGCTCCTACGAGCAGTACTTC
D gene: NA
V gene: TRBV27
J gene: TRBJ2-7
clone size: NA

CDR3 protein: CASSLSPSSRGYTF
CDR3 DNA: TGTGCCAGCAGTTTATCTCCCTCCTCGAGAGGCTACACCTTC
D gene: NA
V gene: TRBV28
J gene: TRBJ1-2
clone size: NA

CDR3 protein: CASSAQGFSGNTIYF
CDR3 DNA: TGTGCCAGCAGCGCACAGGGGTTTTCTGGAAACACCATATATTTT
D gene: TRBD1
V gene: TRBV11-2
J gene: TRBJ1-3
clone size: NA

CDR3 protein: CASSITGGNSPLHF
CDR3 DNA: TGTGCCAGTAGTATCACAGGGGGTAATTCACCCCTCCACTTT
D gene: TRBD1
V gene: TRBV19
J gene: TRBJ1-6
clone size: NA

CDR3 protein: CASSVGPDSAGELFF
CDR3 DNA: TGTGCCAGCAGCGTAGGTCCCGACAGTGCCGGGGAGCTGTTTTTT
D gene: NA
V gene: TRBV9
J gene: TRBJ2-2
clone size: NA

CDR3 protein: CASKETGGSNQPQHF
CDR3 DNA: TGTGCCAGCAAAGAAACAGGGGGAAGCAATCAGCCCCAGCATTTT
D gene: TRBD1
V gene: TRBV19
J gene: TRBJ1-5
clone size: NA

CDR3 protein: CASSLVRGGAYEQFF
CDR3 DNA: TGTGCCAGCAGTTTAGTTCGAGGGGGCGCGTATGAGCAGTTCTTC
D gene: TRBD1
V gene: TRBV28
J gene: TRBJ2-1
clone size: once

CDR3 protein: CALKTPLDTGELFF
CDR3 DNA: TGTGCCTTAAAGACGCCCCTAGACACCGGGGAGCTGTTTTTT
D gene: NA
V gene: TRBV30
J gene: TRBJ2-2
clone size: NA

CDR3 protein: CASRGRTKSTKSGGSTDTQYF
CDR3 DNA: TGTGCCAGCCGGGGACGGACCAAATCCACCAAAAGCGGGGGGAGCACAGATACGCAGTATTTT
D gene: TRBD2
V gene: TRBV7-3
J gene: TRBJ2-3
clone size: NA

CDR3 protein: CASSQDPGRFSKTEAFF
CDR3 DNA: TGCGCCAGCAGCCAAGATCCGGGAAGGTTCTCGAAGACTGAAGCTTTCTTT
D gene: NA
V gene: TRBV4-1
J gene: TRBJ1-1
clone size: NA

CDR3 protein: CASSVGVGASVYNEQFF
CDR3 DNA: TGTGCCAGCAGCGTAGGGGTTGGGGCTAGCGTGTACAATGAGCAGTTCTTC
D gene: NA
V gene: TRBV9
J gene: TRBJ2-1
clone size: NA

CDR3 protein: CASSLQQGNQPQHF
CDR3 DNA: TGTGCCAGCAGTTTACAACAGGGCAATCAGCCCCAGCATTTT
D gene: NA
V gene: TRBV28
J gene: TRBJ1-5
clone size: NA

CDR3 protein: CASSSQEAQYF
CDR3 DNA: TGTGCCAGCAGCTCCCAAGAGGCCCAGTACTTC
D gene: NA
V gene: TRBV5-6
J gene: TRBJ2-5
clone size: NA

CDR3 protein: CAWRDIYTEAFF
CDR3 DNA: TGTGCCTGGAGGGACATCTACACTGAAGCTTTCTTT
D gene: NA
V gene: TRBV30
J gene: TRBJ1-1
clone size: few

CDR3 protein: CASNQLGHEKLFF
CDR3 DNA: TGTGCCAGCAATCAATTGGGGCATGAAAAACTGTTTTTT
D gene: NA
V gene: TRBV5-6
J gene: TRBJ1-4
clone size: NA

CDR3 protein: CASSRILAGGADTQYF
CDR3 DNA: TGCGCCAGCAGCCGTATCCTAGCGGGAGGGGCAGATACGCAGTATTTT
D gene: TRBD2
V gene: TRBV5-1
J gene: TRBJ2-3
clone size: NA

CDR3 protein: CSAGSGVASVDEQFF
CDR3 DNA: TGCAGCGCCGGGTCGGGGGTCGCCTCGGTTGATGAGCAGTTCTTC
D gene: NA
V gene: TRBV29-1
J gene: TRBJ2-1
clone size: NA

CDR3 protein: CASRARGALQETQYF
CDR3 DNA: TGTGCCAGCAGAGCTCGGGGGGCCCTACAAGAGACCCAGTACTTC
D gene: NA
V gene: TRBV11-2
J gene: TRBJ2-5
clone size: NA

CDR3 protein: CASSEALPGQVLSYNSPLHF
CDR3 DNA: TGTGCCAGCAGTGAAGCGCTTCCGGGACAGGTCCTCTCCTATAATTCACCCCTCCACTTT
D gene: TRBD1
V gene: TRBV6-1
J gene: TRBJ1-6
clone size: NA

CDR3 protein: CASSPPTGLNIQYF
CDR3 DNA: TGTGCCAGCAGTCCCCCAACGGGGTTGAACATTCAGTACTTC
D gene: NA
V gene: TRBV28
J gene: TRBJ2-4
clone size: NA

CDR3 protein: CASSLGGTNAYEQYF
CDR3 DNA: TGCGCCAGCAGCTTGGGAGGAACTAACGCCTACGAGCAGTACTTC
D gene: NA
V gene: TRBV5-1
J gene: TRBJ2-7
clone size: few

CDR3 protein: CATSTPDYFNEQFF
CDR3 DNA: TGTGCCACCAGCACCCCGGACTATTTCAATGAGCAGTTCTTC
D gene: NA
V gene: TRBV15
J gene: TRBJ2-1
clone size: NA

CDR3 protein: CSVNTGTPEAFF
CDR3 DNA: TGCAGCGTAAACACCGGGACACCCGAAGCTTTCTTT
D gene: NA
V gene: TRBV29-1
J gene: TRBJ1-1
clone size: NA

CDR3 protein: CASSPGVNEQFF
CDR3 DNA: TGCGCCAGCAGCCCAGGGGTTAATGAGCAGTTCTTC
D gene: NA
V gene: TRBV4-1
J gene: TRBJ2-1
clone size: NA

CDR3 protein: CASSLDRANTEAFF
CDR3 DNA: TGCGCCAGCAGTCTAGACAGGGCGAACACTGAAGCTTTCTTT
D gene: TRBD1
V gene: TRBV23-1
J gene: TRBJ1-1
clone size: NA

CDR3 protein: CSVGVAGVTDTQYF
CDR3 DNA: TGCAGCGTTGGGGTAGCGGGAGTAACAGATACGCAGTATTTT
D gene: TRBD2
V gene: TRBV29-1
J gene: TRBJ2-3
clone size: NA

CDR3 protein: CASSSKTGTGFDEQFF
CDR3 DNA: TGTGCCAGCAGCTCGAAAACCGGGACAGGGTTCGATGAGCAGTTCTTC
D gene: TRBD1
V gene: TRBV5-4
J gene: TRBJ2-1
clone size: once

CDR3 protein: CASSLPERGGYEQYF
CDR3 DNA: TGTGCCAGCAGCTTACCGGAGCGGGGGGGCTACGAGCAGTACTTC
D gene: TRBD2
V gene: TRBV11-2
J gene: TRBJ2-7
clone size: once

CDR3 protein: CASSSTGGIYEQYF
CDR3 DNA: TGTGCCAGCAGTTCGACAGGGGGCATCTACGAGCAGTACTTC
D gene: TRBD1
V gene: TRBV28
J gene: TRBJ2-7
clone size: NA

CDR3 protein: CASSRTDQPQHF
CDR3 DNA: TGTGCCAGCAGCCGGACAGACCAGCCCCAGCATTTT
D gene: NA
V gene: TRBV5-6
J gene: TRBJ1-5
clone size: few

CDR3 protein: CASSTGTALANYGYTF
CDR3 DNA: TGTGCCAGCAGCACCGGGACAGCTTTAGCTAACTATGGCTACACCTTC
D gene: TRBD1
V gene: TRBV5-4
J gene: TRBJ1-2
clone size: NA

CDR3 protein: CASSQETTSASYEQYF
CDR3 DNA: TGTGCCAGCAGCCAAGAGACGACTAGCGCATCCTACGAGCAGTACTTC
D gene: TRBD2
V gene: TRBV4-2
J gene: TRBJ2-7
clone size: NA

CDR3 protein: CASSKIGRGRTEAFF
CDR3 DNA: TGTGCCAGCAGCAAAATAGGCAGGGGGCGAACTGAAGCTTTCTTT
D gene: TRBD1
V gene: TRBV27
J gene: TRBJ1-1
clone size: once

CDR3 protein: CASSFGSGQDYGYTF
CDR3 DNA: TGTGCCAGCAGTTTCGGGTCGGGACAGGACTATGGCTACACCTTC
D gene: TRBD1
V gene: TRBV27
J gene: TRBJ1-2
clone size: NA

CDR3 protein: CASTSRSRTYEQYF
CDR3 DNA: TGTGCCAGCACGTCCCGGAGCAGAACCTACGAGCAGTACTTC
D gene: NA
V gene: TRBV6-5
J gene: TRBJ2-7
clone size: NA

CDR3 protein: CASSPFRGSSSYNEQFF
CDR3 DNA: TGTGCCAGCAGCCCTTTTAGAGGCAGCAGCTCCTACAATGAGCAGTTCTTC
D gene: NA
V gene: TRBV7-2
J gene: TRBJ2-1
clone size: NA

CDR3 protein: CASRDIWTAAGEQYF
CDR3 DNA: TGTGCCAGCAGGGATATCTGGACAGCGGCTGGCGAGCAGTACTTC
D gene: NA
V gene: TRBV5-6
J gene: TRBJ2-7
clone size: NA

CDR3 protein: CASSDRLEYEQYF
CDR3 DNA: TGTGCCAGCAGTGACCGACTGGAATACGAGCAGTACTTC
D gene: NA
V gene: TRBV2
J gene: TRBJ2-7
clone size: few

CDR3 protein: CASSRSASGGAVDEQFF
CDR3 DNA: TGCGCCAGCAGCCGAAGCGCTAGCGGGGGGGCCGTGGATGAGCAGTTCTTC
D gene: TRBD2
V gene: TRBV5-1
J gene: TRBJ2-1
clone size: few

CDR3 protein: CASTLAGSSYNEQFF
CDR3 DNA: TGTGCCAGTACTCTAGCGGGGAGCTCCTACAATGAGCAGTTCTTC
D gene: TRBD2
V gene: TRBV19
J gene: TRBJ2-1
clone size: NA

CDR3 protein: CAWSLGGSNQPQHF
CDR3 DNA: TGTGCCTGGAGTCTCGGGGGAAGCAATCAGCCCCAGCATTTT
D gene: NA
V gene: TRBV30
J gene: TRBJ1-5
clone size: NA